A single sample is the source of the 11 T cell receptor beta chains below, sequenced in a study of blood T cell repertoires in COVID-19. Assay used: immunoSEQ multiplex PCR; TCRdb lists only in-frame clones, some missing. The sample holds some 170,000 clones; around four fifths are singletons and the top ten take 2.8%. Source material: peripheral blood. The receptors were gathered from a man between 65 and 85 years old with acute or convalescent COVID-19.

The J gene is TRBJ1-1, the V gene TRBV11-3, with D unresolved. Germline CDR1 and CDR2: SGHNT and YENEEA. V lost 8 bases and J lost 0, with 7 bases in between. This CDR3 has 12 amino acids. The CDR3 DNA reads TGTGCCAGCGCCGGGATGAACACTGAAGCTTTCTTT. This codes for CASAGMNTEAFF.

This chain's CDR3 is CASMWTSTDTQYF. CDR3 nucleotide sequence: TGTGCCAGCATGTGGACTAGCACAGATACGCAGTATTTT. J is TRBJ2-3 and V is TRBV6-5, with TRBD2 as a possible D gene (5 bases). From germline, CDR1 is MNHEY and CDR2 SVGAGI. V lost 7 bases and J lost 0, with 8 bases in between. The CDR3 sequence is 13 residues long.

This clone was seen more than once but under ten times. This sequence joins TRBV4-3 and TRBJ2-3, with 9 bases matching TRBD1. The CDR3 spans 16 residues. Germline-derived CDR1 and CDR2 are LGHNA and YSLEER. Trimming took 4 bases from V and 3 from J; bases not matched to a gene: 8. CDR3 sequence (DNA): TGCGCCAGCAGCCTCTTCACAGGGGGCGGGACAGATACGCAGTATTTT. Encoded protein: CASSLFTGGGTDTQYF.

This clone was found once. CDR3 coding DNA: TGTGCCAACCCCCTCACTCGCAAGCCGAGGACAGGCCTTTACGAGCAGTACTTC. Its translation is CANPLTRKPRTGLYEQYF. The rearrangement joins TRBV21-1 to TRBJ2-7; the table calls TRBD1, which could not be checked here. TRBV21-1 is termed a pseudogene. The CDR3 runs 18 residues.

This chain connects TRBV29-1 to TRBJ2-2; 8 nucleotides align to TRBD1. Germline-derived CDR1 and CDR2 are SQVTM and ANQGSEA. The CDR3 runs to 14 residues. Trimming cost V 3 bases and J 4 bases; bases outside gene matches: 4. The CDR3 DNA follows: TGCAGCGTTGACGGACAGGGTCGCACCGGGGAGCTGTTTTTT. Protein sequence: CSVDGQGRTGELFF.

The chain joins TRBV28 to TRBJ2-7; TRBD1 might be the D (5 bases). CDR3 length: 11 residues. Trimming shortened V by 8 bases and J by 4 bases, and 9 bases separated the two germline ends. Germline lookup yields CDR1 MDHEN and CDR2 SYDVKM. CDR3 DNA: TGTGCCAGCTTTGGGGCTTACGAGCAGTACTTC. Translated, it gives CASFGAYEQYF. The complete variable domain, with remaining parts taken from reference TRBV28 and TRBJ2-7, reads DVKVTQSSRYLVKRTGEKVFLECVQDMDHENMFWYRQDPGLGLRLIYFSYDVKMKEKGDIPEGYSVSREKKERFSLILESASTNQTSMYLCASFGAYEQYFGPGTRLTVT.

The chain links TRBV30 to TRBJ2-5; 7 bases are a match to TRBD2. V shed 2 bases and J 5 bases; nucleotides not matched to a gene: 11. The CDR3 is made up of 15 amino acids. CDR1 is GTSNPN and CDR2 is SVGIG in the germline V gene (reference sequence). CDR3: CAWSPRGGYGETQYF. The DNA for the CDR3 is TGTGCCTGGAGTCCCCGGGGAGGGTATGGGGAGACCCAGTACTTC.

This sequence joins TRBV5-1 and TRBJ1-6, with TRBD1 matching over 9 bases. CDR1 is SGHRS and CDR2 is YFSETQ in the germline V gene. Trimming cost V 4 bases and J 7 bases; bases outside gene matches: 9. The length of the CDR3 is 16 residues. CDR3 loop: CASSTTFDRGNSPLHF. The CDR3 DNA reads TGCGCCAGCAGCACGACCTTCGACAGGGGGAATTCACCCCTCCACTTT.

This clone was seen only a few times. The chain combines TRBV19 with TRBJ2-1; TRBD2 matches at 10 bases. CDR3 size: 16 residues. Per the germline V gene, CDR1 is LNHDA and CDR2 is SQIVND (reference sequence). V lost 5 bases, J lost 0 bases, and 4 bases stayed unmatched. CDR3 coding DNA: TGTGCCAGTAGTGAGGAGCGGGGGGGCTCCTACAATGAGCAGTTCTTC. Protein: CASSEERGGSYNEQFF.

This clone showed up just once. This rearrangement joins TRBV5-6 to TRBJ1-1; D uncertain. The V gene's germline CDR1 is SGHDT and CDR2 YYEEEE. The CDR3 consists of 14 residues. V was pared by 0 bases and J by 2 bases, with 8 bases between. The CDR3 protein is CASSLGQVNTEAFF. DNA for the CDR3: TGTGCCAGCAGCTTGGGGCAGGTAAACACTGAAGCTTTCTTT. Supplemented by reference TRBV5-6 and TRBJ1-1, the full variable domain reads DAGVTQSPTHLIKTRGQQVTLRCSPKSGHDTVSWYQQALGQGPQFIFQYYEEEERQRGNFPDRFSGHQFPNYSSELNVNALLLGDSALYLCASSLGQVNTEAFFGQGTRLTVV.

This sequence joins TRBV5-1 and TRBJ2-1; TRBD1 might be the D (6 bases). Germline V gene data show CDR1 as SGHRS and CDR2 as YFSETQ. CDR3 length equals 15 residues. Trimming stripped 7 bases from V and 0 bases from J, with 14 bases between. The CDR3 sequence is CASVPGVNSYNEQFF. The CDR3 DNA is TGCGCCAGCGTACCAGGGGTAAACTCCTACAATGAGCAGTTCTTC.